This TCR beta chain was identified during a study of T cell repertoires in cytomegalovirus infection. Background on the study: Researchers turned to recently identified HLA-C-restricted CMV epitopes as well as well-studied HLA-B-restricted ones. Both a matching HLA type and CMV infection were indicated by public TCR beta signatures. The study's findings and limits: Dominating the ex vivo response were TCR beta clonotypes that were CMV-specific and HLA-C-restricted. Based on cumulative public TCR beta family frequency, carriers of CMV plus the relevant HLA were identified.

Germline V gives CDR1 LGHNA, CDR2 YNFKEQ. The CDR3 contains 15 residues. The V segment lost 6 bases and the J segment 7 bases; nucleotides outside the gene matches: 10. In TCRdb, the reads were re-called with MiXCR into one record per CDR3 protein. The profile shows around 900,000 distinct CDR3 sequences, around 31% of them singletons. A note on this clonotype: The antigen is not known.

This rearrangement joins TRBV4-2 to TRBJ2-1, with 9 bases fitting TRBD1. Source: cultured CD8+ T cells from PBMCs, taken from culture after CMV antigen stimulation. This clonotype was obtained from a human donor in good health (CMV status not recorded). Some clones in this sample may be carry-over from other donors' samples. The CDR3 spells CASSPVQGAWNEQFF. The CDR3 nucleotides are TGTGCCAGCAGTCCCGTACAGGGGGCTTGGAATGAGCAGTTCTTC.